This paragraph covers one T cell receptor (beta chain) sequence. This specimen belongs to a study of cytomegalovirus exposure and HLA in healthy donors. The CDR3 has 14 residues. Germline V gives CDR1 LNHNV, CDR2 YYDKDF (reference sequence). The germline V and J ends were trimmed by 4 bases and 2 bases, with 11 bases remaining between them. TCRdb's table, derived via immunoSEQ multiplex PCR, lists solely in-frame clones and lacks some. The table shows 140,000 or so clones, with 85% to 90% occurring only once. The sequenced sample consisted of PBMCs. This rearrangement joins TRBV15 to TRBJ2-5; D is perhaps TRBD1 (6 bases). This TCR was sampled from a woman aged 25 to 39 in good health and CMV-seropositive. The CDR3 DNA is TGTGCCACCAGCACGAGACAGGCTCAAGAGACCCAGTACTTC. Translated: CATSTRQAQETQYF.